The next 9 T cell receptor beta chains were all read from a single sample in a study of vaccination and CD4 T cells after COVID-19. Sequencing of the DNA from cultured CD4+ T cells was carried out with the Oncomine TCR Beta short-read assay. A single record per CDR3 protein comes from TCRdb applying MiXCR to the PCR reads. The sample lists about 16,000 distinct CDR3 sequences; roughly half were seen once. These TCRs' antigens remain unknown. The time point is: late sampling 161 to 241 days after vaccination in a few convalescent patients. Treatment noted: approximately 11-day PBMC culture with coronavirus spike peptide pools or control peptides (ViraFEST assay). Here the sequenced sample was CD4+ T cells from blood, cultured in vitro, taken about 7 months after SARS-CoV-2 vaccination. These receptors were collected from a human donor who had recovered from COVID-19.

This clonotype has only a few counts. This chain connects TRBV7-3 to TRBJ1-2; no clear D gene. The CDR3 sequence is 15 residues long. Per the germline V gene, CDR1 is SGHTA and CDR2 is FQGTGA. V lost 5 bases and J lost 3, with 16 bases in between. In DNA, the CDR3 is TGTGCCAGCAGCGGATGGGCCCAGAGCGACTATGGCTACACCTTC. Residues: CASSGWAQSDYGYTF.

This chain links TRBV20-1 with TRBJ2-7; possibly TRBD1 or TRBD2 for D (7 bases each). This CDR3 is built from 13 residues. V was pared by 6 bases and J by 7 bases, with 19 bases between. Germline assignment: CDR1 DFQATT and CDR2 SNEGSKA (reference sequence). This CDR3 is CSAYVTGEGEQYF. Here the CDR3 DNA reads TGCAGTGCCTACGTTACAGGGGAGGGGGAGCAGTACTTC.

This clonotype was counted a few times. This CDR3 reads CASNIEAGYEQYF. DNA for the CDR3: TGTGCCAGCAATATTGAGGCGGGCTACGAGCAGTACTTC. The chain uses TRBV2 and TRBJ2-7; D may be TRBD2 (5 bases). The CDR3 length is 13 residues. Germline loops: CDR1 SNHLY, CDR2 FYNNEI. V lost 7 bases and J lost 3, with 13 bases in between.

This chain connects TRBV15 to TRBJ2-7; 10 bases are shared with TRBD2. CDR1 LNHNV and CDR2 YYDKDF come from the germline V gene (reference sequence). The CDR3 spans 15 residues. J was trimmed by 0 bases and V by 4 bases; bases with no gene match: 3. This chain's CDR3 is CATSTGLAASYEQYF. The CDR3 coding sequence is TGTGCCACCAGCACCGGACTAGCGGCCTCCTACGAGCAGTACTTC.

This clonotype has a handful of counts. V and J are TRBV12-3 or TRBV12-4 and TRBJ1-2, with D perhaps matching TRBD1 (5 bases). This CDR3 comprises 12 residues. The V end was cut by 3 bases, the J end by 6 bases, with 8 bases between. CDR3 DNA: TGTGCCAGCAGTTTGGGGGTGCATGGCTACACCTTC. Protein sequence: CASSLGVHGYTF.

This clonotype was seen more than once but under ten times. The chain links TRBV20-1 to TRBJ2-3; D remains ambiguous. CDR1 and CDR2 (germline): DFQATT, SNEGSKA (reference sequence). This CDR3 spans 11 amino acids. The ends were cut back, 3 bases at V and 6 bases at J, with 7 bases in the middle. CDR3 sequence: CSARGQDTQYF. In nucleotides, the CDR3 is TGCAGTGCTAGGGGTCAGGATACGCAGTATTTT.

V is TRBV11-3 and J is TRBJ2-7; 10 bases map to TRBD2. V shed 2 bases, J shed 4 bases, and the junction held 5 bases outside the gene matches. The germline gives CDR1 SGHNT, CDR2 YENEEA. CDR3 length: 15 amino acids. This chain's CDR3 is CASSLSLAGAYEQYF. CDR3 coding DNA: TGTGCCAGCAGCTTAAGTCTAGCGGGGGCTTACGAGCAGTACTTC. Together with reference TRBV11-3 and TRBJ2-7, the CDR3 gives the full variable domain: EAGVVQSPRYKIIEKKQPVAFWCNPISGHNTLYWYLQNLGQGPELLIRYENEEAVDDSQLPKDRFSAERLKGVDSTLKIQPAELGDSAVYLCASSLSLAGAYEQYFGPGTRLTVT.

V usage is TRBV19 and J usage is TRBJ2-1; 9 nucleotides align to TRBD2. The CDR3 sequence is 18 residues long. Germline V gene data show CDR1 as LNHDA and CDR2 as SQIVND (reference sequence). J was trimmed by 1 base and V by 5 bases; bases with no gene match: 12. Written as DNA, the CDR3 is TGTGCCAGTAGTTCATTGGGGAGCGGGAGGAGTTCCTACAATGAGCAGTTCTTC. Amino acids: CASSSLGSGRSSYNEQFF.

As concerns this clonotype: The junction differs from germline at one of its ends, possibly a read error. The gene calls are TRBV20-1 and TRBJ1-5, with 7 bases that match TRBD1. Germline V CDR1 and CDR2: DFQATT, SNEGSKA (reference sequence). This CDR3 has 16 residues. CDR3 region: CGASRGGAFNNQPQHF. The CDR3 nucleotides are TGCGGTGCTAGTAGAGGGGGCGCTTTCAATAATCAGCCCCAGCATTTT.